Here is one T cell receptor beta chain with its context. Its antigen is unknown. The V segment lost 1 base and the J segment 1 base; nucleotides outside the gene matches: 4. Germline-derived CDR1 and CDR2 are SGHDN and FVKESK. This CDR3 has 16 amino acids. Adjacent lung tissue lacking atypia was obtained at a distance of at least 2 cm from the tumor margin. The data belong to a study of T cells in localized non-small cell lung cancer. TCRdb's copy holds only in-frame clones and misses some; the assay was immunoSEQ multiplex PCR. The data hold 800 to 1,000 clones, with about 22% observed a single time. Study-level findings and limits: A median of around 60 clones ranked among the top 100 in tumor appeared in adjacent lung. Uninvolved adjacent lung showed the highest T cell clonality, exceeding tumor. Because researchers sequenced only one region of the tumor, heterogeneity is still possible.

The chain uses TRBV14 and TRBJ2-7; TRBD1 aligns across 10 bases. This receptor was obtained from a man aged 35-69 years with stage I lung adenocarcinoma. Sequenced here: normal lung tissue next to the tumor, sampled before any cancer treatment. The CDR3 region is CASSQVWGQGSYEQYF. CDR3 DNA: TGTGCCAGCAGCCAAGTGTGGGGACAGGGGTCCTACGAGCAGTACTTC. Combining the CDR3 with reference TRBV14 and TRBJ2-7 gives the whole variable domain EAGVTQFPSHSVIEKGQTVTLRCDPISGHDNLYWYRRVMGKEIKFLLHFVKESKQDESGMPNNRFLAERTGGTYSTLKVQPAELEDSGVYFCASSQVWGQGSYEQYFGPGTRLTVT.